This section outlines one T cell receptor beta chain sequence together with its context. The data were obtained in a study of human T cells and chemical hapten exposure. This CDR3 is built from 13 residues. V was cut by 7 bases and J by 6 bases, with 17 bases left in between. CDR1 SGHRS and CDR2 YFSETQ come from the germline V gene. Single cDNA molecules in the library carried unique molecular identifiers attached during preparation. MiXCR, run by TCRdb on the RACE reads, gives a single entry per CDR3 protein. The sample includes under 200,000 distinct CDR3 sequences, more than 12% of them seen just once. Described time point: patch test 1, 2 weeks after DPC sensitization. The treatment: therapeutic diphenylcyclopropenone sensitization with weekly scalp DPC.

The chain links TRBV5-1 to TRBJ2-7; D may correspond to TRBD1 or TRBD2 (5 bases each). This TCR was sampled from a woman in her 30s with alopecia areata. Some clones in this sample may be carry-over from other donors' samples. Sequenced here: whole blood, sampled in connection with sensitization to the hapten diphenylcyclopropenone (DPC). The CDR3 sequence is CASGLQGASEQYF. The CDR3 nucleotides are TGCGCCAGCGGGCTGCAGGGAGCAAGCGAGCAGTACTTC.